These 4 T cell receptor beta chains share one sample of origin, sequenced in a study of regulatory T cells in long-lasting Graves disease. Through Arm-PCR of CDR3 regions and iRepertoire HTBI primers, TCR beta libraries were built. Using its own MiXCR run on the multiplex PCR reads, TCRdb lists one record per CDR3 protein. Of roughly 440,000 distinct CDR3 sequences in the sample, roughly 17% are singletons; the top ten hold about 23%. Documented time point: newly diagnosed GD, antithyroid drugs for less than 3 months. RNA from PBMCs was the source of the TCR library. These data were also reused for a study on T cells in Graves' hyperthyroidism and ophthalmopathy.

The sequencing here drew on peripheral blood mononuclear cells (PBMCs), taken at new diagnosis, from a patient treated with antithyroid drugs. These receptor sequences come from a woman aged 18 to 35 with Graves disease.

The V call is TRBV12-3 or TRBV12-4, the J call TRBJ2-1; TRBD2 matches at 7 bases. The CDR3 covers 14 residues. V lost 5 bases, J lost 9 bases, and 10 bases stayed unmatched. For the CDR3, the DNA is TGTGCCAGCAGTCCCGGGACTACTAATCCTGAGCAGTTCTTC. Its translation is CASSPGTTNPEQFF.

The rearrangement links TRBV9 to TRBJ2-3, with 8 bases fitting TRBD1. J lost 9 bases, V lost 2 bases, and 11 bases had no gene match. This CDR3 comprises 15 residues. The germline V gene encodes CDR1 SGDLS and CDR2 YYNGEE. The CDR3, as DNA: TGTGCCAGCAGCGTGACAGGGGCCGCCATCGAGACGCAGTATTTT. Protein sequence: CASSVTGAAIETQYF.

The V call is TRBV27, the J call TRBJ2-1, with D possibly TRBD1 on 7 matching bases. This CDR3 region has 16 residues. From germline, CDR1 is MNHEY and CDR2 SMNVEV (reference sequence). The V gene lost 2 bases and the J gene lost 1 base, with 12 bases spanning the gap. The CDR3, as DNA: TGTGCCAGCAGTTTACGGGACAGCGGGTCCTACAATGAGCAGTTCTTC. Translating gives CASSLRDSGSYNEQFF.

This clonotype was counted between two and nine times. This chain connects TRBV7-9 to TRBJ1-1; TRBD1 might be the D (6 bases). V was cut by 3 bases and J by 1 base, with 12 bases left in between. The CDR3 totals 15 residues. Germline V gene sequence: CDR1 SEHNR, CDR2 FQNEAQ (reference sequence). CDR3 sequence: CASSFGGAGNTEAFF. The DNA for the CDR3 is TGTGCCAGCAGCTTCGGGGGGGCAGGGAACACTGAAGCTTTCTTT.